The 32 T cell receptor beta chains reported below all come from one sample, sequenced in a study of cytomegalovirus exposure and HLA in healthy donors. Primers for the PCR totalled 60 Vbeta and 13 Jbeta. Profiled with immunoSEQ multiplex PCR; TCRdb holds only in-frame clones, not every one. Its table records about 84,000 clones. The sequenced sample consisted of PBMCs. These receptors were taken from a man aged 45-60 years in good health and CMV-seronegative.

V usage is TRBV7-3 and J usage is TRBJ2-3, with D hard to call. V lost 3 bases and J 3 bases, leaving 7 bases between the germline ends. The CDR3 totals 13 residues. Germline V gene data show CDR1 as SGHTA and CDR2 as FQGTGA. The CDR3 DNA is TGTGCCAGCAGCTTTATCCCGACAGATACGCAGTATTTT. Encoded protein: CASSFIPTDTQYF.

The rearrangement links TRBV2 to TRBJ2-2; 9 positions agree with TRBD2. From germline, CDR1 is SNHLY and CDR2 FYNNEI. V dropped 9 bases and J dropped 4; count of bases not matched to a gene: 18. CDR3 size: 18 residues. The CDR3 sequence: CARGEHPGLATITGELFF. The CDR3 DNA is TGTGCCAGGGGAGAACACCCGGGACTAGCTACAATCACCGGGGAGCTGTTTTTT.

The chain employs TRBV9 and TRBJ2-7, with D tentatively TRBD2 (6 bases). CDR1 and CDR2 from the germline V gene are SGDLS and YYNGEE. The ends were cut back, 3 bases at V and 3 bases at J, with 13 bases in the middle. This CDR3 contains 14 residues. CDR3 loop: CASSAGLHLYEQYF. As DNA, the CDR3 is TGTGCCAGCAGCGCGGGACTTCACCTCTACGAGCAGTACTTC.

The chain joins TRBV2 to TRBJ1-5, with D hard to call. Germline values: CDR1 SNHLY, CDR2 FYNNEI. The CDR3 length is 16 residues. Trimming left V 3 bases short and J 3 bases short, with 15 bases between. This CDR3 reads CASSEGMRSNNQPQHF. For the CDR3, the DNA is TGTGCCAGCAGTGAGGGTATGCGGTCGAACAATCAGCCCCAGCATTTT.

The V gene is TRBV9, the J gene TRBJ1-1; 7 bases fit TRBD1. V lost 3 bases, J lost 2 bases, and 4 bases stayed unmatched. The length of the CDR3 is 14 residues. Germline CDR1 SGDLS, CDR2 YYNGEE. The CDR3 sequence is CASSGDRYNTEAFF. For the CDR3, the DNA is TGTGCCAGCAGCGGGGACAGATATAACACTGAAGCTTTCTTT.

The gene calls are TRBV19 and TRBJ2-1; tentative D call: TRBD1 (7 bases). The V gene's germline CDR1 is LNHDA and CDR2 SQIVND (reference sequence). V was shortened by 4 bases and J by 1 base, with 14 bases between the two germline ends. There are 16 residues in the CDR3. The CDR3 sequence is CASSREDRFSYNEQFF. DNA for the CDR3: TGTGCCAGTAGTAGGGAGGACAGGTTTTCCTACAATGAGCAGTTCTTC.

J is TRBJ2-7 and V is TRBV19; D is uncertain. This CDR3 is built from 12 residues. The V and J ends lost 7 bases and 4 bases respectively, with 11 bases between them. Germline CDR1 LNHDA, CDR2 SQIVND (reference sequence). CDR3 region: CASKSGSYEQYF. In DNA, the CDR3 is TGTGCCAGTAAAAGTGGCTCTTACGAGCAGTACTTC. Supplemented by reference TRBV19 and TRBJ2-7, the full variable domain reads DGGITQSPKYLFRKEGQNVTLSCEQNLNHDAMYWYRQDPGQGLRLIYYSQIVNDFQKGDIAEGYSVSREKKESFPLTVTSAQKNPTAFYLCASKSGSYEQYFGPGTRLTVT.

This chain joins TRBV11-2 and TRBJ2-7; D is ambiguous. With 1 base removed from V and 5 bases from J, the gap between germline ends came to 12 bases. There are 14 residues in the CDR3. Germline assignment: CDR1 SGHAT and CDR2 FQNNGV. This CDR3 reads CASSLVKPSNEQYF. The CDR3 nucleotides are TGTGCCAGCAGCTTAGTAAAACCGAGTAACGAGCAGTACTTC. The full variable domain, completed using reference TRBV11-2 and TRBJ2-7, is EAGVAQSPRYKIIEKRQSVAFWCNPISGHATLYWYQQILGQGPKLLIQFQNNGVVDDSQLPKDRFSAERLKGVDSTLKIQPAKLEDSAVYLCASSLVKPSNEQYFGPGTRLTVT.

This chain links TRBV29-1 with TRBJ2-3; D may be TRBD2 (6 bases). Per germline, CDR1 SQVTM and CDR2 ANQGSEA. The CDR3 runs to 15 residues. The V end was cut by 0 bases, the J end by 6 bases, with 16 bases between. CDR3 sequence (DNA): TGCAGCGTTGAAGATTATAAGACTAGTCCTGATACGCAGTATTTT. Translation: CSVEDYKTSPDTQYF.

The CDR3 region has the DNA TGTGCCAGCAGCTTAGGGGGGACAGGGATGGCTTTCTTT. Translated, it gives CASSLGGTGMAFF. J is TRBJ1-1 and V is TRBV7-6; TRBD1 aligns across 9 bases. From germline, CDR1 is SGHVS and CDR2 FNYEAQ. V lost 1 base and J lost 11; bases outside the gene matches: 5. This CDR3 contains 13 residues.

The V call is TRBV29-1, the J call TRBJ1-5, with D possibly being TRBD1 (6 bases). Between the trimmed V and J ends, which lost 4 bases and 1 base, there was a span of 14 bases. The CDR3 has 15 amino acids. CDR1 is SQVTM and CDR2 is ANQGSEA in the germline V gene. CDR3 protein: CSVGESGQSNQPQHF. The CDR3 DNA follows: TGCAGCGTTGGAGAATCCGGACAGAGCAATCAGCCCCAGCATTTT.

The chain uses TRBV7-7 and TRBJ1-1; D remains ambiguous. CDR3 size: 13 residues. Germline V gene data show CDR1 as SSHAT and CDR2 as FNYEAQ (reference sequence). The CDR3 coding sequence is TGTGCTAGCGCACTCGGGGAGAACACTGAAGCTTTCTTT. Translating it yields CASALGENTEAFF. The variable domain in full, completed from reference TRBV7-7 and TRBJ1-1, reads GAGVSQSPRYKVTKRGQDVTLRCDPISSHATLYWYQQALGQGPEFLTYFNYEAQPDKSGLPSDRFSAERPEGSISTLTIQRTEQRDSAMYRCASALGENTEAFFGQGTRLTVV.

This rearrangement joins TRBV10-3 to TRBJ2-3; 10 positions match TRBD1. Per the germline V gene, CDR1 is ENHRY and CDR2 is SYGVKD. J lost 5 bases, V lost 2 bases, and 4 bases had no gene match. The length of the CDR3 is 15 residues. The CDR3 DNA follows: TGTGCCATCAGTGAGGGTGGACAGGGGGTAGATACGCAGTATTTT. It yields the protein CAISEGGQGVDTQYF.

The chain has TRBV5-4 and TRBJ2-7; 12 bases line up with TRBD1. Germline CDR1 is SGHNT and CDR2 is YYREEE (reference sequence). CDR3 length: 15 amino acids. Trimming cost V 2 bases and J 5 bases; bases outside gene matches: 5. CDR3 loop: CASSFPGQGAHEQYF. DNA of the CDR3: TGTGCCAGCAGCTTTCCGGGACAGGGGGCCCACGAGCAGTACTTC.

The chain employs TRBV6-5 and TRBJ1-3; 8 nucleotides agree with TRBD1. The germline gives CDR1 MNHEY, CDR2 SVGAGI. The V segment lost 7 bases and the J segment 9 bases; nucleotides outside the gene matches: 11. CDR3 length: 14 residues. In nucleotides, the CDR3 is TGTGCCAGCATCTCCGGGACAGGACCCAGCACCATATATTTT. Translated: CASISGTGPSTIYF.

The CDR3 DNA reads as TGCGCCAGCAGCTATCTCAGGGGAACTAACTATGGCTACACCTTC. Amino acid sequence: CASSYLRGTNYGYTF. This sequence joins TRBV5-1 and TRBJ1-2; weak D call: TRBD1 (6 bases). Germline V gene lookup returns CDR1 SGHRS and CDR2 YFSETQ. V lost 3 bases and J 0 bases, leaving 12 bases between the germline ends. CDR3 length: 15 amino acids.

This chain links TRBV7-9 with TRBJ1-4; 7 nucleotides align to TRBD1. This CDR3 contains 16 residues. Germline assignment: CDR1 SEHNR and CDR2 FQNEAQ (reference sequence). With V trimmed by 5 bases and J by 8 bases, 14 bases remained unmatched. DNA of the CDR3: TGTGCCAGCAGCCCGGTTGGACAGGCAGCCGGGGAAAAACTGTTTTTT. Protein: CASSPVGQAAGEKLFF.

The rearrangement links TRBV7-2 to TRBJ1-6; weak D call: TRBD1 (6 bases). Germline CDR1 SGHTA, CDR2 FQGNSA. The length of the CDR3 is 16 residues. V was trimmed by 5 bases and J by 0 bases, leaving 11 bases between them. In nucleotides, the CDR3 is TGTGCCAGCAGCGTCGGACAGAGCTCCTATAATTCACCCCTCCACTTT. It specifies CASSVGQSSYNSPLHF.

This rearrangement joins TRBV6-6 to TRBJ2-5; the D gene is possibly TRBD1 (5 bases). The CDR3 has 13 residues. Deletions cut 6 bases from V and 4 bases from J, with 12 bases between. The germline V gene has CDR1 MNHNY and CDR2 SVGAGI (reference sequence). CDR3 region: CASRLSRGETQYF. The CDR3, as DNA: TGTGCCAGCAGATTATCTAGGGGAGAGACCCAGTACTTC.

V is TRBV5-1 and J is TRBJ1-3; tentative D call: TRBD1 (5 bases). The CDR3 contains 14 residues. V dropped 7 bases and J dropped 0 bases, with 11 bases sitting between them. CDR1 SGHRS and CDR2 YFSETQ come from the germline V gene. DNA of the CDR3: TGCGCCAGCGGGACGGGGGACTCTGGAAACACCATATATTTT. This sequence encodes CASGTGDSGNTIYF. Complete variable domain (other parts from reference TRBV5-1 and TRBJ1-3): KAGVTQTPRYLIKTRGQQVTLSCSPISGHRSVSWYQQTPGQGLQFLFEYFSETQRNKGNFPGRFSGRQFSNSRSEMNVSTLELGDSALYLCASGTGDSGNTIYFGEGSWLTVV.

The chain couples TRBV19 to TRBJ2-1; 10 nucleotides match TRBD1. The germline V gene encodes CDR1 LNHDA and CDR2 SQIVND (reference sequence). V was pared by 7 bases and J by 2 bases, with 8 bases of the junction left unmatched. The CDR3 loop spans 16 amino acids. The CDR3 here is CASKPGQGLAYNEQFF. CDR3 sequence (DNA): TGTGCCAGTAAACCGGGACAGGGGTTGGCCTACAATGAGCAGTTCTTC.

This CDR3 is CAISQTTYEQYF. In DNA, the CDR3 is TGTGCCATCTCCCAGACTACCTACGAGCAGTACTTC. The chain links TRBV10-3 to TRBJ2-7; a possible D gene is TRBD2 (5 bases). Trimming took off 8 bases at V and 2 bases at J, with 10 bases between the two ends. The germline V gene has CDR1 ENHRY and CDR2 SYGVKD. The CDR3 extends over 12 amino acids.

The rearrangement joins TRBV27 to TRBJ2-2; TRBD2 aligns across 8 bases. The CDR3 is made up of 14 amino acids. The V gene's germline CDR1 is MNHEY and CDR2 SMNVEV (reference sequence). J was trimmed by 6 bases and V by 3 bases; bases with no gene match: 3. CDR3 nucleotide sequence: TGTGCCAGCAGTTTCTCCGGGAGGGCCGGGGAGCTGTTTTTT. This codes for CASSFSGRAGELFF.

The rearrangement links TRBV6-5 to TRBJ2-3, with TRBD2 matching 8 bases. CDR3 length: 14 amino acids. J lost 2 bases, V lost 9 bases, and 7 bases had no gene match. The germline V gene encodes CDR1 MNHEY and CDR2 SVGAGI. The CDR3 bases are TGTGCCAGAGACCCGGGGGGGTCCACAGATACGCAGTATTTT. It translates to CARDPGGSTDTQYF.

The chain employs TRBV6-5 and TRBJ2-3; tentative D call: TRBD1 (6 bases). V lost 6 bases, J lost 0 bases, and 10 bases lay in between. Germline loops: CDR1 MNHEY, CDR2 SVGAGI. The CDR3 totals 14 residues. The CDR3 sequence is CASRRQESTDTQYF. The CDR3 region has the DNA TGTGCCAGCAGAAGACAGGAAAGCACAGATACGCAGTATTTT.

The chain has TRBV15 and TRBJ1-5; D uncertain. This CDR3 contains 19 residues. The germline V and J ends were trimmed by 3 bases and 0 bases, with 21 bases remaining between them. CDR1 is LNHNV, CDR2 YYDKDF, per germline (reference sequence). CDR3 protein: CATSRGETPKSYSNQPQHF. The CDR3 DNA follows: TGTGCCACCAGCAGGGGTGAGACACCGAAATCATATAGCAATCAGCCCCAGCATTTT.

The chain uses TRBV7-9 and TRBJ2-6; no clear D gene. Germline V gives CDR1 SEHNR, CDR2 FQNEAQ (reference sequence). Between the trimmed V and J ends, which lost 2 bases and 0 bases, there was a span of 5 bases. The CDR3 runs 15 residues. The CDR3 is CASSLFLSGANVLTF. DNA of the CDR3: TGTGCCAGCAGCTTATTCCTCTCTGGGGCCAACGTCCTGACTTTC.

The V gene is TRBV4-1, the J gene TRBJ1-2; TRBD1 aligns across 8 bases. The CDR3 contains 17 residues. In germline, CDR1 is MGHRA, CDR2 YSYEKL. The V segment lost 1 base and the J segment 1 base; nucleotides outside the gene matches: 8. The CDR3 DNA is TGCGCCAGCAGCCAAGGGCTCAGGGGGCCCCTTAACTATGGCTACACCTTC. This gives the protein CASSQGLRGPLNYGYTF.

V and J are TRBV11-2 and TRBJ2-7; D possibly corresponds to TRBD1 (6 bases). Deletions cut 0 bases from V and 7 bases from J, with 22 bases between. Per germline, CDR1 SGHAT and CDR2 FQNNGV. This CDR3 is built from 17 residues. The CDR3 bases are TGTGCCAGCAGCTTAGAAGAGGGCCCAGGGGCAATAATGGAGCAGTACTTC. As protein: CASSLEEGPGAIMEQYF.

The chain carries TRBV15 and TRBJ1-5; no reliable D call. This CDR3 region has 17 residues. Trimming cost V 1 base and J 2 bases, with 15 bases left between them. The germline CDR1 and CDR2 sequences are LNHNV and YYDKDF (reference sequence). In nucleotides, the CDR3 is TGTGCCACCAGCAGAGGTGAGGGTCGTGGTGGCAATCAGCCCCAGCATTTT. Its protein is CATSRGEGRGGNQPQHF.

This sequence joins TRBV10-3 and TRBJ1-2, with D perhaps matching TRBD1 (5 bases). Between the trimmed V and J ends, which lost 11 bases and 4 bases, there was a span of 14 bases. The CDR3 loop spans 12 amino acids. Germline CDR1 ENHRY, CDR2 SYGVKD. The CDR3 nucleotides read TGTGCCGTTACAGGTACCGGCTATGGCTACACCTTC. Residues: CAVTGTGYGYTF.

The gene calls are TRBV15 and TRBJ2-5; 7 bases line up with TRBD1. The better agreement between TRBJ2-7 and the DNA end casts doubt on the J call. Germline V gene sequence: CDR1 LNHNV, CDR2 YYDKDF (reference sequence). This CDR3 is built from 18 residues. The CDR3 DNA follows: TGTGCCACCAGCAGAGATAGGAACAGGGGTAGGTCAACCTACGAGCAGTACTTC. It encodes CATSRDRNRGRSTYEQYF.